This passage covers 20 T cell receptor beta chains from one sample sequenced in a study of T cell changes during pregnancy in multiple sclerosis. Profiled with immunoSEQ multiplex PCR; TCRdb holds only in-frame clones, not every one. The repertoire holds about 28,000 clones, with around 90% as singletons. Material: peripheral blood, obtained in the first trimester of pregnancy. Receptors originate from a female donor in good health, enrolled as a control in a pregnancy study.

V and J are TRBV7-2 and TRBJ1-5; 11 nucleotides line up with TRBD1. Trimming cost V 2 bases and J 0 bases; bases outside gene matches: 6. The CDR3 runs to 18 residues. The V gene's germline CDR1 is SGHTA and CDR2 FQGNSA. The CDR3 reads CASSLSGTGGFSNQPQHF. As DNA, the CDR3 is TGTGCCAGCAGCTTAAGCGGGACAGGGGGTTTTAGCAATCAGCCCCAGCATTTT.

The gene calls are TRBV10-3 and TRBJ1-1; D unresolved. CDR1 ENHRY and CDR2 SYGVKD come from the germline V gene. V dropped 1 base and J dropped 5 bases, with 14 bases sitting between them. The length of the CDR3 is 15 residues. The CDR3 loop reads CAISEFRPPVTEAFF. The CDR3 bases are TGTGCCATCAGTGAGTTCAGGCCCCCGGTTACTGAAGCTTTCTTT.

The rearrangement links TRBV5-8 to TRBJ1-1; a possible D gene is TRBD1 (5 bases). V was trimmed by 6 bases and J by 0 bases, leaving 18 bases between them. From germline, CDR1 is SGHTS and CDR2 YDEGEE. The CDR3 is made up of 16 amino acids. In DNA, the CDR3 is TGTGCCAGCACCGCTGGAAAGGGGATTTTGAACACTGAAGCTTTCTTT. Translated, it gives CASTAGKGILNTEAFF. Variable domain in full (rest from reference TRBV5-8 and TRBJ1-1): EAGVTQSPTHLIKTRGQQATLRCSPISGHTSVYWYQQALGLGLQFLLWYDEGEERNRGNFPPRFSGRQFPNYSSELNVNALELEDSALYLCASTAGKGILNTEAFFGQGTRLTVV.

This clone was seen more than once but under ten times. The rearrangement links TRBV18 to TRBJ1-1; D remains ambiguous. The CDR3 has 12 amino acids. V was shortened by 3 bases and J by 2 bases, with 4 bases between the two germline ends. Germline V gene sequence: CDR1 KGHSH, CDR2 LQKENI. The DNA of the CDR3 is TGTGCCAGCTCACCGAGAAACACTGAAGCTTTCTTT. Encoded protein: CASSPRNTEAFF.

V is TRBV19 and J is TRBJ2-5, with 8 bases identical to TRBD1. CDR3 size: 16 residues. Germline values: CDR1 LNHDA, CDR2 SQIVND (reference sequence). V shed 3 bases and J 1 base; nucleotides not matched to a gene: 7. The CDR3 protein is CASSITPGGPQETQYF. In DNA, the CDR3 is TGTGCCAGTAGTATTACTCCAGGGGGCCCCCAAGAGACCCAGTACTTC.

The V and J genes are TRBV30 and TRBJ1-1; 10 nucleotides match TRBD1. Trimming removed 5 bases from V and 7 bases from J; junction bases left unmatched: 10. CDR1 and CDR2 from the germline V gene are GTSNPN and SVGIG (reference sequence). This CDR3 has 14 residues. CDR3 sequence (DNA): TGTGCCTGGCTACTGACAGGGGGCTGGGGTGAAGCTTTCTTT. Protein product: CAWLLTGGWGEAFF.

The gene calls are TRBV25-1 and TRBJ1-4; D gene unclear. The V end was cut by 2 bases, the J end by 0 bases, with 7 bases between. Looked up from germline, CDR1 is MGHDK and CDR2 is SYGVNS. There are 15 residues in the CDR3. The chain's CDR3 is CASSEPLATNEKLFF. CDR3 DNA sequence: TGTGCCAGCAGTGAACCCCTCGCAACTAATGAAAAACTGTTTTTT.

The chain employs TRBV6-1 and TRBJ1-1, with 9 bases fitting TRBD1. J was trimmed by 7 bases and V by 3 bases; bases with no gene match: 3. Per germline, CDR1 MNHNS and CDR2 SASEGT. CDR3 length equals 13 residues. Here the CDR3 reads CASSDGDRVEAFF. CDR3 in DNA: TGTGCCAGCAGTGATGGGGACAGGGTTGAAGCTTTCTTT.

The CDR3 nucleotides are TGTGCCAGCAGTACAATCAGAAGGGGTGAAAAACTGTTTTTT. Translation: CASSTIRRGEKLFF. The chain uses TRBV6-5 and TRBJ1-4, with D perhaps TRBD1 (5 bases). Trimming took off 5 bases at V and 7 bases at J, with 14 bases between the two ends. CDR1 MNHEY and CDR2 SVGAGI come from the germline V gene. The CDR3 length is 14 residues.

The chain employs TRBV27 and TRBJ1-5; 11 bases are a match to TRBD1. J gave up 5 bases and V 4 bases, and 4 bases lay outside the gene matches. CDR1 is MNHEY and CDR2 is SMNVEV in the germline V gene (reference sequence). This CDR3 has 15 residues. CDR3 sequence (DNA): TGTGCCAGCAGTTCCACGGGACAGGGGGATCAGCCCCAGCATTTT. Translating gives CASSSTGQGDQPQHF.

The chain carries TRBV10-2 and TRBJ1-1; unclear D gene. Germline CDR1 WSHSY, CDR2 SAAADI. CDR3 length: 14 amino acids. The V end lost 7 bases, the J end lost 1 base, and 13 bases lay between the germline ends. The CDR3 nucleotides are TGCGCCAGCACCCCCGGGAGGGAGAACACTGAAGCTTTCTTT. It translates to CASTPGRENTEAFF.

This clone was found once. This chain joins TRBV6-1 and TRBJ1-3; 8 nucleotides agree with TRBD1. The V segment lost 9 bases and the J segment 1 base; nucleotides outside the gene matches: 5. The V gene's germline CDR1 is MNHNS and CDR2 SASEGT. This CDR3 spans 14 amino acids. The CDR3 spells CASSDRVSGNTIYF. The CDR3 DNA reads TGTGCCAGTTCGGACAGGGTATCTGGAAACACCATATATTTT.

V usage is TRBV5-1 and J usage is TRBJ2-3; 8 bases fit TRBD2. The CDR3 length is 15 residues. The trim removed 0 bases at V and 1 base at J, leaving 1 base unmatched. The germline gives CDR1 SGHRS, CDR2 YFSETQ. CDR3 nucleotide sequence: TGCGCCAGCAGCTTGGAACTAGCGGGCACAGATACGCAGTATTTT. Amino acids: CASSLELAGTDTQYF.

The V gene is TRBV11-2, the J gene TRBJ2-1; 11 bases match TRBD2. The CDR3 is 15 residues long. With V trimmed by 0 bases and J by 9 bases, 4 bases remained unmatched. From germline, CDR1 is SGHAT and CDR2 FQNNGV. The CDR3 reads CASSLEISGRGEQFF. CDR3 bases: TGTGCCAGCAGCTTAGAAATTAGCGGGAGGGGTGAGCAGTTCTTC.

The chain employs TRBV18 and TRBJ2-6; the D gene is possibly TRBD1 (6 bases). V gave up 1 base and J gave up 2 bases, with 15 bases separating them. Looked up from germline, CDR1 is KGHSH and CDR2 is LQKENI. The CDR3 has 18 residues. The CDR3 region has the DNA TGTGCCAGCTCACCACGGGAGACAGGTCGAACTGGGGCCAACGTCCTGACTTTC. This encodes CASSPRETGRTGANVLTF.

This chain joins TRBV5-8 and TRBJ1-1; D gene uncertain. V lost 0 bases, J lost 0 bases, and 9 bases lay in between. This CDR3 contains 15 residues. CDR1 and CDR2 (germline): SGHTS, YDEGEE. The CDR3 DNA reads TGTGCCAGCAGCTTGGTGGTGGCAATGAACACTGAAGCTTTCTTT. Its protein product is CASSLVVAMNTEAFF.

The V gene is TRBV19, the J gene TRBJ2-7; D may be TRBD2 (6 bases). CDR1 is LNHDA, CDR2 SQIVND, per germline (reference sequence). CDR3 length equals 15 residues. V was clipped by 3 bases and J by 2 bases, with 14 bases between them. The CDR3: CASSMGYGGTYEQYF. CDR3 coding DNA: TGTGCCAGTAGTATGGGTTATGGGGGGACCTACGAGCAGTACTTC.

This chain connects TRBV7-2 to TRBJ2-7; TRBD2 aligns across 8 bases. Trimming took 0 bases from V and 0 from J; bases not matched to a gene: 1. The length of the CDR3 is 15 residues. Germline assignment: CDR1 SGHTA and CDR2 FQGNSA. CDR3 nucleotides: TGTGCCAGCAGCTTAGCAGCGGGGGACTCCTACGAGCAGTACTTC. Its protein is CASSLAAGDSYEQYF.

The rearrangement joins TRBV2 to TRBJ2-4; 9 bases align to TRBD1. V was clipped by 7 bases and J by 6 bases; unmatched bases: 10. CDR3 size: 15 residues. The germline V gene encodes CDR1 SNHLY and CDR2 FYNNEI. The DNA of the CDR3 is TGTGCCAGCAACCGGGACAGGGTGGGAGCAAACATTCAGTACTTC. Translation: CASNRDRVGANIQYF. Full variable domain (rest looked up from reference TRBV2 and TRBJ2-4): EPEVTQTPSHQVTQMGQEVILRCVPISNHLYFYWYRQILGQKVEFLVSFYNNEISEKSEIFDDQFSVERPDGSNFTLKIRSTKLEDSAMYFCASNRDRVGANIQYFGAGTRLSVL.

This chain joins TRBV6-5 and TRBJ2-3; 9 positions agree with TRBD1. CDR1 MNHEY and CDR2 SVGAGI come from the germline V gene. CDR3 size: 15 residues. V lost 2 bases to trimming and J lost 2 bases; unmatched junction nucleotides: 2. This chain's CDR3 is CASSYGTGPTDTQYF. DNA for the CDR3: TGTGCCAGCAGTTACGGGACAGGGCCCACAGATACGCAGTATTTT.